The sequence of this TCR beta chain was determined in a study of cytotoxic CD8 clonotypes in ibrutinib-treated CLL. This clone was seen a few times. The antigen remains unidentified. The source of around 2 micrograms of genomic DNA for TCR beta libraries was cryopreserved PBMCs. General study findings and limits: Baseline clonality, above age-matched healthy donor levels, tracked circulating CD8+ T-cell counts.

The intended depth for sequencing was 1 in 200,000 to 1 in 1 million T cells. TCRdb's copy holds only in-frame clones and misses some; the assay was immunoSEQ multiplex PCR. The top ten hold around 3.1% of the sample, which has 150,000 to 200,000 clones, nearly 90% seen once. This sequence originates from a human donor with chronic lymphocytic leukemia. Sequenced material: PBMCs, taken at disease progression, from a patient treated with ibrutinib.

The CDR3: CSVEQTNYGYTF. The CDR3 nucleotides read TGCAGCGTTGAGCAGACTAACTATGGCTACACCTTC. The chain carries TRBV29-1 and TRBJ1-2; D is uncertain. Germline-derived CDR1 and CDR2 are SQVTM and ANQGSEA. Trimming cost V 3 bases and J 0 bases, with 5 bases left between them. The CDR3 has 12 residues.